The following is a TCR beta chain sequence with its context. Germline trimming cut 1 base from V and 6 bases from J; bases unmatched to any gene: 1. The CDR3 is made up of 13 amino acids. This record belongs to a study of blood T cell repertoires in COVID-19. The method was immunoSEQ multiplex PCR; TCRdb's version includes in-frame clones alone and lacks a portion of them. The sample has roughly 99,000 clones, roughly 90% seen once. The origin of this receptor is a man aged 35-49 years with active or convalescent COVID-19. The gene calls are TRBV12-3 or TRBV12-4 and TRBJ2-7; 9 nucleotides agree with TRBD1. The sequencing sample was made of peripheral blood. The CDR3 loop is CASSLGDRAEQYF. DNA for the CDR3: TGTGCCAGCAGTTTAGGGGACAGGGCCGAGCAGTACTTC.